Sequencing of this T cell receptor (beta chain) was carried out in a study of blood T cell repertoires in COVID-19. As for the study in general: Samples came from the United States, Italy and Spain, spanning acute and convalescent COVID-19.

V lost 3 bases and J lost 1; bases outside the gene matches: 4. CDR1 is SGHVS, CDR2 FQNEAQ, per germline. This CDR3 has 16 residues. Per the study methods: Reference gene primer amplification gave estimated nucleated cell counts. Profiling relied on immunoSEQ multiplex PCR, and the TCRdb table lists in-frame clones only, not all of them. V and J calls plus clone size are reproduced from that table; the DNA served to infer D and trimming. The sample records a few hundred thousand clones, 80% to 90% being singletons. The chain carries TRBV7-8 and TRBJ2-3; 10 positions agree with TRBD2. The clonotype was recovered from a young man who had recovered from COVID-19. The specimen was PBMCs or T cells enriched from blood (not recorded which). CDR3 DNA sequence: TGTGCCAGCAGCTTCTTCGGGACTAGCGGCACAGATACGCAGTATTTT. Translation: CASSFFGTSGTDTQYF. Based on the CDR3 plus reference TRBV7-8 and TRBJ2-3, the full variable domain is GAGVSQSPRYKVAKRGQDVALRCDPISGHVSLFWYQQALGQGPEFLTYFQNEAQLDKSGLPSDRFFAERPEGSVSTLKIQRTQQEDSAVYLCASSFFGTSGTDTQYFGPGTRLTVL.